The entry below gives a single T cell receptor beta chain sequence along with its context. The data derive from a study of blood T cell repertoires in COVID-19. Study-level information: Material from acute and convalescent COVID-19 was sourced from the United States, Italy and Spain.

TCRdb keeps only in-frame clones here, not all; method: immunoSEQ multiplex PCR. Altogether about 280,000 clones are present, roughly nine tenths being singletons, with the ten largest covering roughly 6.2%. Per the germline V gene, CDR1 is WSHSY and CDR2 is SAAADI. V was clipped by 6 bases and J by 1 base; unmatched bases: 6. CDR3 length: 15 residues. Participants reported their clinical history, and cohort assignment relied on those reports. Either two negative PCRs, clearance, or symptom resolution qualified Cohort 3 donors as recovered. The sequence came from a woman aged 40 to 50 who had recovered from COVID-19. The chain carries TRBV10-2 and TRBJ2-3; 8 nucleotides line up with TRBD1. Input material: PBMCs or T cells enriched from blood (not recorded which). The CDR3 DNA is TGCGCCAGCAGGGCAGGGGGCGCCGGCACAGATACGCAGTATTTT. Amino acids: CASRAGGAGTDTQYF.